The present entry profiles one T cell receptor beta chain with its context. Using immunoSEQ multiplex PCR, the repertoire was profiled, and TCRdb retains in-frame clones only, with some absent. This sample has about 40,000 clones, with 70% to 90% found just once. These data come from a study of blood T cell repertoires in COVID-19. Across the study: COVID-19 samples, acute and convalescent, were from the United States, Italy and Spain.

Trimming pared 2 bases from V and 2 bases from J, leaving 13 bases between. Germline CDR1 MNHNS, CDR2 SASEGT. The CDR3 has 15 residues. Sequencing used peripheral blood. V is TRBV6-1 and J is TRBJ2-7; a weak D match, TRBD1 (5 bases). The TCR comes from a human donor in a cohort sampled during active COVID-19. CDR3 protein: CASSESLGRTYEQYF. As DNA, the CDR3 is TGTGCCAGCAGTGAATCTTTGGGGCGGACCTACGAGCAGTACTTC.